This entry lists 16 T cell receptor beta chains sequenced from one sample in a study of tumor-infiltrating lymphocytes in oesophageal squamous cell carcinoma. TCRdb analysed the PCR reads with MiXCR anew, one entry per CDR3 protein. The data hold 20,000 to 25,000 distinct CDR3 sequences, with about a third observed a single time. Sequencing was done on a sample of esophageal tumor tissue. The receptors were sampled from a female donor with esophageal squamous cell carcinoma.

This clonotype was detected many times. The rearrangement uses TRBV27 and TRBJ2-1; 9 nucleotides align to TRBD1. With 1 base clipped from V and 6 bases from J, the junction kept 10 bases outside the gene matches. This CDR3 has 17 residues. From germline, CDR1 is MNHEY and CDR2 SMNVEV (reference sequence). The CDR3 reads CASSLFYTRDRANEQFF. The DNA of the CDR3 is TGTGCCAGCAGTTTATTCTACACCCGGGACAGGGCCAATGAGCAGTTCTTC.

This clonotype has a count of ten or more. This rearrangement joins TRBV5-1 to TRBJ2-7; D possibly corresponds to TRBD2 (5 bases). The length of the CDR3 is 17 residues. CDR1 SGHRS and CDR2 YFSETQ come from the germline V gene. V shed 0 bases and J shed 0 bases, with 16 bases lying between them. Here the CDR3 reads CASSLAGVLAPSYEQYF. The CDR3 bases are TGCGCCAGCAGCTTGGCCGGGGTCCTGGCGCCCTCCTACGAGCAGTACTTC.

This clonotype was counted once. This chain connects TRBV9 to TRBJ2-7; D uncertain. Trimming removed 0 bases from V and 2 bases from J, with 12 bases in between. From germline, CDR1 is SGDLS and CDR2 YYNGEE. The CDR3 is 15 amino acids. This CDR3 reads CASSVAPGKTYEQYF. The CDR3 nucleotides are TGTGCCAGCAGCGTAGCTCCAGGAAAGACCTACGAGCAGTACTTC. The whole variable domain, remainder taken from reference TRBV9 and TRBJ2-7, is DSGVTQTPKHLITATGQRVTLRCSPRSGDLSVYWYQQSLDQGLQFLIQYYNGEERAKGNILERFSAQQFPDLHSELNLSSLELGDSALYFCASSVAPGKTYEQYFGPGTRLTVT.

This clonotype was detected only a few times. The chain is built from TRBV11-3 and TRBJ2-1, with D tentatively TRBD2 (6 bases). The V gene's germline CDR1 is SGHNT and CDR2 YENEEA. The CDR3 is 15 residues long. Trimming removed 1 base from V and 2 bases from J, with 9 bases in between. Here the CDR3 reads CASSLGTMAYNEQFF. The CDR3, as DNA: TGTGCCAGCAGCTTAGGGACTATGGCCTACAATGAGCAGTTCTTC.

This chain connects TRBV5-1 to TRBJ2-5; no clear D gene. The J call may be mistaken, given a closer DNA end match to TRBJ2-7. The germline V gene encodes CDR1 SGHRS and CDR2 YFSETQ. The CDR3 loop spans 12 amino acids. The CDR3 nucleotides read TGCGCCAGCAGCTGGGGTGATTACGAGCAGTACTTC. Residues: CASSWGDYEQYF.

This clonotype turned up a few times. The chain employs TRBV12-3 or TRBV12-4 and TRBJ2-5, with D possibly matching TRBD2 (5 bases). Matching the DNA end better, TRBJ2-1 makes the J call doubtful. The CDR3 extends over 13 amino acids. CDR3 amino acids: CASSLAVRREQFF. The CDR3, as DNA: TGTGCCAGCAGTTTAGCAGTTCGGAGGGAGCAGTTCTTC.

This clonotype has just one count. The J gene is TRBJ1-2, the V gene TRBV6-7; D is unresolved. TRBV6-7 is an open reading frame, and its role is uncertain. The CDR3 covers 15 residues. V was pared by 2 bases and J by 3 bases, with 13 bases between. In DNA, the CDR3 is TGTGCCAGCAGTTACCTCGGGCCCCTGCACTATGGCTACACCTTC. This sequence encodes CASSYLGPLHYGYTF.

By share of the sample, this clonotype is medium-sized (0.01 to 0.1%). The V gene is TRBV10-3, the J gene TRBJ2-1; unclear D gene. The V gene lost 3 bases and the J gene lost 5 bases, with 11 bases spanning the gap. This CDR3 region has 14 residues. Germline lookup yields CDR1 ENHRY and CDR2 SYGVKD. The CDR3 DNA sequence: TGTGCCATCAGTGACACTAACGGAGACAATGAGCAGTTCTTC. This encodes CAISDTNGDNEQFF.

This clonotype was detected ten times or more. The chain's CDR3 is CASSDTTRNEQYF. The DNA of the CDR3 is TGCGCCAGCAGTGACACTACGAGGAATGAGCAGTACTTC. The rearrangement joins TRBV10-2 to TRBJ2-1; no firm D call. The J call is doubtful: the DNA matches TRBJ2-7 better. The germline V gene encodes CDR1 WSHSY and CDR2 SAAADI. The CDR3 runs to 13 residues.

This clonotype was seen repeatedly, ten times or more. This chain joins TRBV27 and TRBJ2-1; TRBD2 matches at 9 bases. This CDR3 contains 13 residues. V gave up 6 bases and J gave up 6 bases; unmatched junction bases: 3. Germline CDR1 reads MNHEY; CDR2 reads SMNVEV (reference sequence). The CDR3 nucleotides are TGTGCCAGCAGGCGGGGGGGGCCCAATGAGCAGTTCTTC. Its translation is CASRRGGPNEQFF.

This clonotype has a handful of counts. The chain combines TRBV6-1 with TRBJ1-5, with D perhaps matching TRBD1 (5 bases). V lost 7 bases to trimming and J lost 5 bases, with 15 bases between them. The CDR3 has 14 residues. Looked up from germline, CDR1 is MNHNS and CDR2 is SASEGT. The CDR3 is CASTVDSSDQPQHF. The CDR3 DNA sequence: TGTGCCAGCACGGTAGACAGCTCGGATCAGCCCCAGCATTTT.

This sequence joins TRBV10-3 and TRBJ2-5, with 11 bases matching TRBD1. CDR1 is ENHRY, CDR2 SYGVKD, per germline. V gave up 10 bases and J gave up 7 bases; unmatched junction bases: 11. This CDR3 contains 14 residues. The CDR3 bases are TGTGCCACCACCCCGGGGACAGGGGGTTGGACCCAGTACTTC. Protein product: CATTPGTGGWTQYF.

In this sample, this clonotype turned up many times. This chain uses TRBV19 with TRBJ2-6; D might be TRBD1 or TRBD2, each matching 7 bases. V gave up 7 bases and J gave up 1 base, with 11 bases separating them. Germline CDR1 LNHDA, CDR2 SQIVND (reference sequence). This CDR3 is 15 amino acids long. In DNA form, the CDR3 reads TGTGCCAGTACCAGGGGGGGTTCTGGGGCCAACGTCCTGACTTTC. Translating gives CASTRGGSGANVLTF. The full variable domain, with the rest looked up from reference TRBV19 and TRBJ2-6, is DGGITQSPKYLFRKEGQNVTLSCEQNLNHDAMYWYRQDPGQGLRLIYYSQIVNDFQKGDIAEGYSVSREKKESFPLTVTSAQKNPTAFYLCASTRGGSGANVLTFGAGSRLTVL.

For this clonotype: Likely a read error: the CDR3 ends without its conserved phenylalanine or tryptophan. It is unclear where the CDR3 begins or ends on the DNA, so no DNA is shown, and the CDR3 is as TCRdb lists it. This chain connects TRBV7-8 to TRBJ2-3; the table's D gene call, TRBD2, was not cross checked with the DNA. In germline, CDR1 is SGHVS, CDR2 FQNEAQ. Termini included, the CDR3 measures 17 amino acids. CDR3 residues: CASSSTLRANYGYTFGP.

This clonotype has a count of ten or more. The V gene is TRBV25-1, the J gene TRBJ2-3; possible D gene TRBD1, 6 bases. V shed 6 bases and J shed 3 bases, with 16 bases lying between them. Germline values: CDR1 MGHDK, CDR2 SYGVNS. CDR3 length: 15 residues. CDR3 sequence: CASSSAQRGTDTQYF. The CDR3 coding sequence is TGTGCCAGCAGCTCGGCCCAGAGGGGGACAGATACGCAGTATTTT.

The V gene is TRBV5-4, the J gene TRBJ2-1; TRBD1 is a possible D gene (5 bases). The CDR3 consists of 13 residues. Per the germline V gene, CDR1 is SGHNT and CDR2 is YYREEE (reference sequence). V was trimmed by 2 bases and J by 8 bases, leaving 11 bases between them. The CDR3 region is CASSFQGTHEQFF. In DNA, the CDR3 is TGTGCCAGCAGCTTTCAGGGTACTCATGAGCAGTTCTTC. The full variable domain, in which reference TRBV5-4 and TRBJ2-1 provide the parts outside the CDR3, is ETGVTQSPTHLIKTRGQQVTLRCSSQSGHNTVSWYQQALGQGPQFIFQYYREEENGRGNFPPRFSGLQFPNYSSELNVNALELDDSALYLCASSFQGTHEQFFGPGTRLTVL.